This T cell receptor (beta chain) was profiled in a study of blood T cell repertoires in COVID-19. At the level of the study: Acute-phase and convalescent COVID-19 samples originated in the United States, Italy and Spain. PBMCs, B-cell-depleted T cells, or T cells provided the cDNA or gDNA that made up the material.

The ends were cut back, 3 bases at V and 5 bases at J, with 13 bases in the middle. CDR1 and CDR2 (germline): KGHSH, LQKENI. The CDR3 has 14 residues. In the original processing: Estimation of nucleated cell counts was performed using reference gene primer amplification. Method: immunoSEQ multiplex PCR; TCRdb's copy keeps in-frame clones and lacks some. The DNA gave D and trimming, while V, J and clone size come from that table. In the table there are under 350,000 clones, roughly 91% of which are singletons. The sequence was collected from a man aged 35 to 55 with acute or convalescent COVID-19. The rearrangement joins TRBV18 to TRBJ1-2; possibly TRBD1 for D (6 bases). The sample taken for sequencing was peripheral blood. CDR3 nucleotides: TGTGCCAGCTCACCCGATGGACAGCTTTATGGCTACACCTTC. Encoded protein: CASSPDGQLYGYTF.